This T cell receptor beta chain appears in the sequencing data of a study of spatial heterogeneity in lung cancer. Background on the study: Sequencing consistently turned up more beta-chain sequences than alpha-chain sequences. A unique TCR and UMI combination showed up more than ten times in raw reads, on average.

Time point given: blood at routine non-recurrence follow-up after resection. Unsorted samples of tumor, nontumor lung or frozen PBMC had their whole RNA sequenced. Unique molecular identifiers tagged every individual TCR cDNA molecule. In TCRdb, the 5' RACE reads were re-called with MiXCR into one record per CDR3 protein. The table includes 110,000 or so distinct CDR3 sequences, approximately 11% detected once. Deletions cut 11 bases from V and 0 bases from J, with 11 bases between. Per the germline V gene, CDR1 is MNHNY and CDR2 is SVGAGI (reference sequence). The CDR3 extends over 13 amino acids. This TCR came from a female donor with early-stage non-small cell lung cancer. Sequences were derived from PBMCs, sampled at follow-up. The chain is built from TRBV6-6 and TRBJ1-5; D ambiguous. The CDR3 DNA follows: TGTGCCGTCAAGAGCTATAGCAATCAGCCCCAGCATTTT. It encodes CAVKSYSNQPQHF.